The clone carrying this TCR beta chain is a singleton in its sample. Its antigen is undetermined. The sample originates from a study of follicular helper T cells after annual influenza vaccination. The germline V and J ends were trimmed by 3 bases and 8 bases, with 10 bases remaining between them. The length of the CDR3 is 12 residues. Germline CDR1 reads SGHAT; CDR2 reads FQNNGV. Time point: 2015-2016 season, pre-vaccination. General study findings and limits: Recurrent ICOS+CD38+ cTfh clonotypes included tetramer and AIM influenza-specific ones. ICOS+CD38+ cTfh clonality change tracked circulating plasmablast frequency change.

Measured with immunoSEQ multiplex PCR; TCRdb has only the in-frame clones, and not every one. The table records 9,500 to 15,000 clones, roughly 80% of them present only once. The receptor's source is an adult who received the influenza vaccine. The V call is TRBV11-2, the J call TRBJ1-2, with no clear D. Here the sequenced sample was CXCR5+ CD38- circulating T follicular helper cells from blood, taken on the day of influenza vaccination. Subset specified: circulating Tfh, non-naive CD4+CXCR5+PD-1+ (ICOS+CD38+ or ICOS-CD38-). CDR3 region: CASSLDGRGYTF. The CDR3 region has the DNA TGTGCCAGCAGCTTGGACGGTCGGGGCTACACCTTC.